This T cell receptor beta chain was retrieved from a study of T cells after yellow fever vaccination. Of note for this clonotype: Its antigen is still unknown.

This CDR3 spans 16 amino acids. The V gene's germline CDR1 is MNHNS and CDR2 SASEGT. V lost 2 bases and J lost 6, with 17 bases in between. Points from the study as a whole: Reappearing after the booster were most of the clones from primary vaccination (about 96% CD4, 85% to 90% CD8). Clonotype sharing between CD4 and CD8 compartments was small. Though weaker, the secondary response peaked faster, on day 5 versus 15.

From the 5' RACE reads, TCRdb called clonotypes with MiXCR, one entry per CDR3 protein. The table has 400,000 or so distinct CDR3 sequences, roughly a sixth seen once; the top ten hold roughly 19%. The starting material was PBMCs, obtained before the yellow fever booster vaccination. V and J are TRBV6-1 and TRBJ2-1; D is possibly TRBD2 (6 bases). The receptor was derived from a man aged 18 to 29 who received the YFV17D yellow fever vaccine. CDR3 sequence (DNA): TGTGCCAGCAGTGAACCCTTGGAGGGGTGGACCAATGAGCAGTTCTTC. This codes for CASSEPLEGWTNEQFF.